These 18 T cell receptor beta chains originate from one sample sequenced in a study of molecular identifiers for immune sequencing clone quantification. MiXCR, run by TCRdb on the PCR reads, gives a single entry per CDR3 protein. This table has roughly 320,000 distinct CDR3 sequences, about a fifth appearing once. Sequenced material: naive CD8+ T cells from blood, with Jurkat cell RNA spiked in. This sample's subset: FACS-sorted CD8+CD4-CCR7+CD45RA+ naive T cells. The receptor set was obtained from a human donor in good health. Some libraries in this study had Jurkat cell RNA spiked in.

The V gene is TRBV27, the J gene TRBJ2-5; TRBD2 aligns across 13 bases. V lost 5 bases and J lost 5; bases outside the gene matches: 8. CDR1 and CDR2 from the germline V gene are MNHEY and SMNVEV (reference sequence). The CDR3 is made up of 16 amino acids. The CDR3 reads CASSPRGLAGQETQYF. The CDR3 DNA reads TGTGCCAGCAGTCCAAGGGGACTAGCGGGGCAGGAGACCCAGTACTTC.

This clonotype has a handful of counts. The J gene is TRBJ2-1, the V gene TRBV7-9; either TRBD1 or TRBD2 may supply D (5 bases each). The germline gives CDR1 SEHNR, CDR2 FQNEAQ (reference sequence). CDR3 length equals 13 residues. Deletions cut 5 bases from V and 13 bases from J, with 18 bases between. The CDR3: CASSPPPGDEQFF. Here the CDR3 DNA reads TGTGCCAGCAGCCCTCCCCCCGGGGACGAACAGTTCTTC.

This clonotype came up a few times. J is TRBJ2-7 and V is TRBV27, with TRBD1 as a possible D gene (6 bases). The V gene lost 5 bases and the J gene lost 2 bases, with 16 bases spanning the gap. CDR1 is MNHEY and CDR2 is SMNVEV in the germline V gene (reference sequence). The CDR3 sequence is 15 residues long. This CDR3 reads CASSPWTEVTYEQYF. The CDR3 DNA reads TGTGCCAGCAGTCCCTGGACAGAAGTCACCTACGAGCAGTACTTC.

This clonotype came up many times. This CDR3 reads CASSFHQNTEAFF. CDR3 coding DNA: TGTGCCAGCAGCTTCCATCAGAACACTGAAGCTTTCTTT. The chain employs TRBV11-2 and TRBJ1-1; D remains ambiguous. The CDR3 extends over 13 amino acids. Germline lookup yields CDR1 SGHAT and CDR2 FQNNGV. The V end lost 3 bases, the J end lost 1 base, and 6 bases lay between the germline ends. The full variable domain, rest sourced from reference TRBV11-2 and TRBJ1-1, is EAGVAQSPRYKIIEKRQSVAFWCNPISGHATLYWYQQILGQGPKLLIQFQNNGVVDDSQLPKDRFSAERLKGVDSTLKIQPAKLEDSAVYLCASSFHQNTEAFFGQGTRLTVV.

As regards this clonotype: A much larger clone is a single base away; this may be a read error. The V gene is TRBV12-3 or TRBV12-4, the J gene TRBJ2-5, with TRBD2 as a possible D gene (5 bases). The CDR3 length is 12 residues. Trimming cost V 9 bases and J 5 bases, with 13 bases left between them. CDR3 coding DNA: TGTGCCAGGAGTGCCGGCGGGGAGACCCAGTACTTC. Its translation: CARSAGGETQYF.

This clonotype was detected many times. V and J are TRBV30 and TRBJ2-3; a weak D match, TRBD2 (6 bases). The V gene's germline CDR1 is GTSNPN and CDR2 SVGIG (reference sequence). This CDR3 is 13 amino acids long. V dropped 1 base and J dropped 8 bases, with 13 bases sitting between them. The DNA for the CDR3 is TGTGCCTGGAGTGCACTAGCCGTAGCTACGCAGTATTTT. As protein: CAWSALAVATQYF.

This clonotype turned up a few times. This rearrangement joins TRBV4-3 to TRBJ2-7, with D perhaps assigned TRBD1 or TRBD2 (7 bases each). The CDR3 has 16 amino acids. Looked up from germline, CDR1 is LGHNA and CDR2 is YSLEER. Between the trimmed V and J ends, which lost 4 bases and 1 base, there was a span of 17 bases. CDR3 DNA: TGCGCCAGCAGCCCCTCTGCGGGGGACAGATCCTACGAGCAGTACTTC. Translated: CASSPSAGDRSYEQYF.

The chain links TRBV12-3 or TRBV12-4 to TRBJ1-1; D is undetermined. The CDR3 is made up of 12 amino acids. V was clipped by 1 base and J by 6 bases, with 6 bases between them. The CDR3 here is CASSLVDPEAFF. As DNA, the CDR3 is TGTGCCAGCAGTTTAGTAGATCCTGAAGCTTTCTTT.

The chain recombines TRBV6-2 or TRBV6-3 with TRBJ2-2; the D call may be TRBD1 or TRBD2 (5 bases each). The CDR3 runs 16 residues. V dropped 6 bases and J dropped 1 base, with 15 bases sitting between them. CDR1 is MNHEY and CDR2 is SVGEGT in the germline V gene. The CDR3 here is CASSRRTWGNTGELFF. DNA for the CDR3: TGTGCCAGCAGCAGGAGGACATGGGGGAACACCGGGGAGCTGTTTTTT.

This clonotype appeared many times. The CDR3 protein is CASSLGASGRTEQYF. CDR3 coding DNA: TGTGCCAGCAGCTTAGGGGCTAGCGGGAGGACCGAGCAGTACTTC. V gene TRBV7-2 combines with J gene TRBJ2-7; 11 nucleotides agree with TRBD2. The CDR3 sequence is 15 residues long. V lost 1 base to trimming and J lost 6 bases; unmatched junction nucleotides: 5. From germline, CDR1 is SGHTA and CDR2 FQGNSA.

Comments on this clonotype: This CDR3 is missing its conserved last phenylalanine or tryptophan, likely due to a read error. V usage is TRBV28 and J usage is TRBJ1-1; no reliable D call. In germline, CDR1 is MDHEN, CDR2 SYDVKM. Trimming removed 4 bases from V and 5 bases from J, with 8 bases in between. CDR3 length: 12 amino acids. In DNA form, the CDR3 reads TGTGCCAGCAGTTCACCCTGGACTGAAGCTTTCCTT. It specifies CASSSPWTEAFL.

This clonotype came up a few times. At one of its ends the junction is not consistent with the germline gene, which may arise from a read error. The rearrangement uses TRBV6-5 and TRBJ2-7; D is possibly TRBD1 or TRBD2 (6 bases each). CDR3 length: 12 residues. Germline loops: CDR1 MNHEY, CDR2 SVGAGI. The CDR3 protein is CASSHSGAQWGF. Written as DNA, the CDR3 is TGTGCCAGCAGTCATTCGGGGGCACAATGGGGCTTC.

The rearrangement links TRBV7-6 to TRBJ2-5, with 9 bases fitting TRBD1. This CDR3 contains 16 residues. The J segment lost 3 bases and the V segment lost 5 bases, leaving 10 bases of the junction unmatched. Germline V gives CDR1 SGHVS, CDR2 FNYEAQ. The CDR3 DNA sequence: TGTGCCAGCAGCCTGAATTGGGGACAGGGTAAAGAGACCCAGTACTTC. Protein product: CASSLNWGQGKETQYF.

In this sample, this clonotype turned up many times. The chain joins TRBV11-2 to TRBJ1-1; no definite D call. Germline CDR1 SGHAT, CDR2 FQNNGV. V lost 5 bases and J lost 10, with 17 bases in between. The CDR3 has 13 residues. CDR3 nucleotide sequence: TGTGCCAGCAGCCTCACGGTCCAGGCTGGAGCTTTCTTT. This translates into CASSLTVQAGAFF. The variable domain in full, with the rest retrieved from reference TRBV11-2 and TRBJ1-1, is EAGVAQSPRYKIIEKRQSVAFWCNPISGHATLYWYQQILGQGPKLLIQFQNNGVVDDSQLPKDRFSAERLKGVDSTLKIQPAKLEDSAVYLCASSLTVQAGAFFGQGTRLTVV.

This clonotype has ten or more counts. The chain employs TRBV13 and TRBJ2-2, with D possibly TRBD2 on 5 matching bases. This CDR3 region has 16 residues. Germline CDR1 and CDR2: PRHDT and FYEKMQ (reference sequence). The ends were cut back, 4 bases at V and 2 bases at J, with 14 bases in the middle. The CDR3 sequence is CASSSERTANTGELFF. In DNA, the CDR3 is TGTGCCAGCAGCTCAGAAAGGACTGCTAACACCGGGGAGCTGTTTTTT. The full variable domain, completed using reference TRBV13 and TRBJ2-2, is AAGVIQSPRHLIKEKRETATLKCYPIPRHDTVYWYQQGPGQDPQFLISFYEKMQSDKGSIPDRFSAQQFSDYHSELNMSSLELGDSALYFCASSSERTANTGELFFGEGSRLTVL.

For this clonotype: Just one base apart from a much larger clone, this may be a read error. V usage is TRBV6-2 or TRBV6-3 and J usage is TRBJ1-1; D is unclear. The germline V gene encodes CDR1 MNHEY and CDR2 SVGEGT. The CDR3 is 13 amino acids. The CDR3 loop is CASSTFGLAEACF. The CDR3 region has the DNA TGTGCCAGCAGTACTTTTGGATTGGCTGAAGCTTGCTTT.

This clonotype was counted many times. The rearrangement uses TRBV4-3 and TRBJ2-7; D is unclear. The V gene lost 0 bases and the J gene lost 6 bases, with 18 bases spanning the gap. Germline assignment: CDR1 LGHNA and CDR2 YSLEER. This CDR3 spans 16 amino acids. The CDR3 DNA is TGCGCCAGCAGCCAAGATGTCCTCAGTGTCTATGGCGAGCAGTACTTC. Protein sequence: CASSQDVLSVYGEQYF.

Many counts were recorded for this clonotype. CDR3 DNA: TGTGCCAGCAGTTTACCCCCTCCATACAATGAGCAGTTCTTC. As protein: CASSLPPPYNEQFF. The chain employs TRBV27 and TRBJ2-1; D is uncertain. From germline, CDR1 is MNHEY and CDR2 SMNVEV (reference sequence). This CDR3 is 14 amino acids long. Trimming stripped 2 bases from V and 4 bases from J, with 9 bases between.